Sequencing of this T cell receptor beta chain was carried out in a study of blood T cell repertoires in COVID-19. Turning to the study itself: There were acute and convalescent COVID-19 samples, and they came from the United States, Italy and Spain. The cDNA or gDNA used as material had been derived from T cells, B-cell-depleted T cells, or PBMCs.

Sequencing was performed with immunoSEQ multiplex PCR; in TCRdb, only in-frame clones are kept and a portion is missing. This sample has 150,000 to 200,000 clones, with roughly 90% found just once. Trimming left V 0 bases short and J 0 bases short, with 12 bases between. This CDR3 contains 17 residues. Germline V CDR1 and CDR2: SEHNR, FQNEAQ (reference sequence). The chain couples TRBV7-9 to TRBJ1-5; the D gene is possibly TRBD1 (5 bases). The receptor comes from a man aged 18 to 30 with acute or convalescent COVID-19. The sample comprised peripheral blood. CDR3 sequence reads: CASSLAGSGHSNQPQHF. CDR3 in DNA: TGTGCCAGCAGCTTAGCGGGGTCAGGGCATAGCAATCAGCCCCAGCATTTT.